Following are 14 T cell receptor beta chains from one sample sequenced in a study of a mutant IDH1 vaccine in newly diagnosed glioma. Only in-frame clones appear in the TCRdb table, and some are missing; sequencing was by immunoSEQ multiplex PCR. The table shows tens of thousands of clones, with about four fifths occurring only once. The time point denotes: week 47, end of study. The content of each vaccine dose was 300 ug of mutant IDH1 20-mer peptide, and topical imiquimod accompanied it. The antigens these receptors bind are not known. Sequenced material: PBMCs, taken from a glioma patient whose treatment included an IDH1 peptide vaccine. The receptors were gathered from a woman aged 25 to 39 with glioma. Some clones in this sample may be carry-over from other donors' samples.

The CDR3 DNA follows: TGTGCCAGCAGTACCTCGGGTGAAGCTTTCTTT. Translating it yields CASSTSGEAFF. This chain joins TRBV27 and TRBJ1-1; D not certain. CDR3 length equals 11 residues. V was clipped by 5 bases and J by 7 bases, with 8 bases between them. From germline, CDR1 is MNHEY and CDR2 SMNVEV (reference sequence).

The V call is TRBV28, the J call TRBJ2-2; no clear D gene. This CDR3 spans 12 amino acids. Trimming cost V 6 bases and J 8 bases, with 10 bases left between them. Germline loops: CDR1 MDHEN, CDR2 SYDVKM. The DNA for the CDR3 is TGTGCCAGCAGCCAAGCATGGGGGGAGCTGTTTTTT. Amino acids: CASSQAWGELFF.

V usage is TRBV14 and J usage is TRBJ2-7; the match to TRBD2 covers 9 bases. Unmatched junction bases numbered 6, after V lost 4 bases and J lost 5 bases. The CDR3 runs 14 residues. Germline CDR1 and CDR2: SGHDN and FVKESK. The chain's CDR3 is CASSPMGLANEQYF. CDR3 DNA: TGTGCCAGCAGCCCAATGGGACTAGCCAACGAGCAGTACTTC.

The genes are TRBV27 and TRBJ2-7; 7 nucleotides agree with TRBD2. The CDR3 spans 14 residues. CDR1 and CDR2 from the germline V gene are MNHEY and SMNVEV (reference sequence). J gave up 0 bases and V 7 bases, and 6 bases lay outside the gene matches. The CDR3: CASKAGEISYEQYF. The CDR3 coding sequence is TGTGCCAGCAAGGCGGGGGAGATCTCCTACGAGCAGTACTTC.

V is TRBV5-6 and J is TRBJ2-2; D tentatively reads TRBD1 or TRBD2 (5 bases each). The germline V and J ends were trimmed by 4 bases and 9 bases, with 13 bases remaining between them. CDR1 is SGHDT and CDR2 is YYEEEE in the germline V gene. CDR3 length: 13 amino acids. Here the CDR3 reads CASSPGPARELFF. Written as DNA, the CDR3 is TGTGCCAGCAGCCCGGGACCCGCCCGGGAGCTGTTTTTT. Looking up the rest from reference TRBV5-6 and TRBJ2-2 gives the full variable domain: DAGVTQSPTHLIKTRGQQVTLRCSPKSGHDTVSWYQQALGQGPQFIFQYYEEEERQRGNFPDRFSGHQFPNYSSELNVNALLLGDSALYLCASSPGPARELFFGEGSRLTVL.

This clone was observed once. The chain links TRBV2 to TRBJ2-7, with D possibly matching TRBD1 (6 bases). The V end lost 7 bases, the J end lost 4 bases, and 11 bases lay between the germline ends. Looked up from germline, CDR1 is SNHLY and CDR2 is FYNNEI. The CDR3 has 12 amino acids. The CDR3 DNA is TGTGCCAGCAACCAGGGGCTGTACGAGCAGTACTTC. Translated: CASNQGLYEQYF.

The chain recombines TRBV19 with TRBJ2-3; 7 bases match TRBD2. The CDR3 runs 15 residues. With 6 bases clipped from V and 6 bases from J, the junction kept 12 bases outside the gene matches. Germline lookup yields CDR1 LNHDA and CDR2 SQIVND (reference sequence). The CDR3 DNA sequence: TGTGCCAGTAGCCCCTGGGGGGGTTTCGGCGATACGCAGTATTTT. Translated: CASSPWGGFGDTQYF.

The chain combines TRBV9 with TRBJ2-3; D call uncertain. Trimming removed 0 bases from V and 5 bases from J, with 13 bases in between. Per the germline V gene, CDR1 is SGDLS and CDR2 is YYNGEE. CDR3 length: 15 amino acids. Here the CDR3 reads CASSVDPHGGDTQYF. The CDR3 DNA reads TGTGCCAGCAGCGTAGACCCCCACGGTGGAGATACGCAGTATTTT.

The chain employs TRBV19 and TRBJ1-1; D not resolved. V lost 3 bases and J lost 11, with 13 bases in between. CDR1 and CDR2 (germline): LNHDA, SQIVND (reference sequence). This CDR3 has 12 amino acids. CDR3 protein: CASSMDRAGAFF. The CDR3 DNA reads TGTGCCAGTAGTATGGATAGGGCCGGGGCTTTCTTT.

This clone was seen more than once but under ten times. The J gene is TRBJ1-4, the V gene TRBV30, with 9 bases fitting TRBD1. Per germline, CDR1 GTSNPN and CDR2 SVGIG (reference sequence). This CDR3 is built from 15 residues. The junction had 14 bases not matched to a gene; V was cut back by 2 bases and J by 13 bases. CDR3 sequence reads: CAWSWGQGSQGGLFF. In DNA form, the CDR3 reads TGTGCCTGGAGTTGGGGACAGGGTTCGCAAGGGGGACTGTTTTTT.

This sequence joins TRBV30 and TRBJ2-2; D is unclear. The CDR3 covers 13 residues. With 2 bases removed from V and 4 bases from J, the gap between germline ends came to 8 bases. The V gene's germline CDR1 is GTSNPN and CDR2 SVGIG (reference sequence). Here the CDR3 reads CAWSIHGTGELFF. Here the CDR3 DNA reads TGTGCCTGGAGTATCCACGGCACCGGGGAGCTGTTTTTT.

The chain has TRBV4-1 and TRBJ2-7; TRBD1 matches 9 bases. This CDR3 has 14 residues. J gave up 5 bases and V 4 bases, and 6 bases lay outside the gene matches. The germline CDR1 and CDR2 sequences are MGHRA and YSYEKL. The CDR3 bases are TGCGCCAGCAGCCGGGACAGGGTAAAGCACGAGCAGTACTTC. This gives the protein CASSRDRVKHEQYF.

The chain uses TRBV6-5 and TRBJ2-5; D is unclear. The CDR3 covers 13 residues. In germline, CDR1 is MNHEY, CDR2 SVGAGI. The V and J ends lost 2 bases and 0 bases respectively, with 4 bases between them. CDR3 loop: CASSYRYQETQYF. CDR3 coding DNA: TGTGCCAGCAGTTACAGGTACCAAGAGACCCAGTACTTC.

The chain recombines TRBV6-1 with TRBJ1-1, with D unresolved. The germline V and J ends were trimmed by 5 bases and 1 base, with 5 bases remaining between them. Germline lookup yields CDR1 MNHNS and CDR2 SASEGT. The CDR3 totals 12 residues. The CDR3 sequence is CASSRRNTEAFF. CDR3 bases: TGTGCCAGCAGTAGAAGGAACACTGAAGCTTTCTTT.